This T cell receptor beta chain was sequenced for a study of cytomegalovirus exposure and HLA in healthy donors. Study-wide points: The authors later linked a missense DCLRE1C variant to TCR beta V- and J-gene trimming. There was a cluster of highly shared sequence variants that was likely a sequencing artifact.

Primers: 60 Vbeta forward and 13 Jbeta reverse. Assay used: immunoSEQ multiplex PCR; TCRdb lists only in-frame clones, some missing. The sample holds 85,000 to 130,000 clones; more than 75% are singletons and the top ten take more than 3%. CDR3 length: 15 residues. This clone has only a few counts. Its antigen remains unidentified. The sequence was collected from a woman aged 45-65 years in good health and CMV-seropositive. Material: PBMCs. The rearrangement uses TRBV12-2 and TRBJ1-2; TRBD1, the D gene given by the table, was not confirmed from the DNA. TRBV12-2 is a documented pseudogene. This CDR3 reads CASRPQQGRLRGYTF. Written as DNA, the CDR3 is TGTGCAAGTCGCCCACAACAGGGACGCCTTAGGGGCTACACCTTC.